The 16 T cell receptor beta chains listed next were all sequenced from one sample in a study of shared T cell receptors in the human thymus (dated by TCRdb to the early 2020s). Receptor amplification or capture employed the immunoSEQ multiplex PCR assay. The table was pulled from immuneACCESS by TCRdb, which kept in-frame rearrangements only. Such tables lose some clones; where checked, under half of the loss comes from unresolved V genes, and the rest has no known cause. The sample has roughly 660,000 clones on record, 85% to 90% of them singletons. The top ten constitute around 0.01% of the sample. These data were likewise used in another study, on human thymus T cells.

Source material: thymocytes. Every receptor here comes from a boy in the first two years of life with a congenital heart defect. Donor details come from another sample of the same person, matched by shared clones.

The chain recombines TRBV4-1 with TRBJ1-3, with D uncertain. V was trimmed by 1 base and J by 0 bases, leaving 19 bases between them. CDR1 and CDR2 from the germline V gene are MGHRA and YSYEKL. The CDR3 totals 19 residues. Here the CDR3 reads CASSQVPIRPASSGNTIYF. The CDR3, as DNA: TGCGCCAGCAGCCAAGTCCCAATTCGCCCTGCCAGCTCTGGAAACACCATATATTTT.

The chain is built from TRBV27 and TRBJ2-7, with 10 bases that match TRBD2. Germline-derived CDR1 and CDR2 are MNHEY and SMNVEV (reference sequence). V was clipped by 6 bases and J by 5 bases; unmatched bases: 7. The CDR3 contains 14 residues. The CDR3 protein is CASRTGTSEHEQYF. Here the CDR3 DNA reads TGTGCCAGCAGGACCGGGACTAGCGAACACGAGCAGTACTTC.

The V call is TRBV5-1, the J call TRBJ2-2; 10 bases are a match to TRBD1. The CDR3 sequence is 15 residues long. The germline CDR1 and CDR2 sequences are SGHRS and YFSETQ. Losses at the gene ends were 4 bases for V and 5 bases for J; bases not matched to a gene: 5. The CDR3 region is CASSRGQGRTGELFF. The CDR3 nucleotides read TGCGCCAGCAGCCGGGGACAGGGGAGGACCGGGGAGCTGTTTTTT.

V gene TRBV7-8 combines with J gene TRBJ2-7, with TRBD2 matching 9 bases. The CDR3 is 17 amino acids. J lost 1 base, V lost 5 bases, and 12 bases had no gene match. The V gene's germline CDR1 is SGHVS and CDR2 FQNEAQ. The CDR3 DNA is TGTGCCAGCAGCCCTACTAGTAGCGGGAGCCAATCCTACGAGCAGTACTTC. It codes for CASSPTSSGSQSYEQYF.

This chain uses TRBV5-1 with TRBJ1-1, with D tentatively TRBD1 (5 bases). The CDR3 runs to 13 residues. Germline CDR1 SGHRS, CDR2 YFSETQ. The ends were cut back, 4 bases at V and 1 base at J, with 8 bases in the middle. CDR3 sequence reads: CASSVDKNTEAFF. CDR3 sequence (DNA): TGCGCCAGCAGCGTGGACAAGAACACTGAAGCTTTCTTT.

The rearrangement uses TRBV7-2 and TRBJ2-7, with D uncertain. CDR1 is SGHTA, CDR2 FQGNSA, per germline. CDR3 length: 13 amino acids. Deletions cut 7 bases from V and 1 base from J, with 11 bases between. DNA of the CDR3: TGTGCCAGCACCCGGAGCGTTTCCTACGAGCAGTACTTC. Translated, it gives CASTRSVSYEQYF. The full variable domain, completed using reference TRBV7-2 and TRBJ2-7, is GAGVSQSPSNKVTEKGKDVELRCDPISGHTALYWYRQSLGQGLEFLIYFQGNSAPDKSGLPSDRFSAERTGGSVSTLTIQRTQQEDSAVYLCASTRSVSYEQYFGPGTRLTVT.

CDR3 protein: CASSLSGGGGQETQYF. CDR3 in DNA: TGTGCCAGCAGCTTATCCGGGGGCGGGGGGCAAGAGACCCAGTACTTC. The chain carries TRBV5-5 and TRBJ2-5, with 8 bases identical to TRBD2. V was clipped by 2 bases and J by 2 bases; unmatched bases: 8. CDR3 size: 16 residues. From germline, CDR1 is SGHKS and CDR2 YYEKEE (reference sequence).

The J gene is TRBJ2-1, the V gene TRBV9, with 8 positions matching TRBD2. Germline V gene sequence: CDR1 SGDLS, CDR2 YYNGEE. The CDR3 runs 14 residues. V trimming: 3 bases; J trimming: 9 bases; junction bases outside the gene matches: 8. Here the CDR3 reads CASSGRGGLPEQFF. CDR3 nucleotides: TGTGCCAGCAGCGGACGGGGGGGACTCCCTGAGCAGTTCTTC.

V is TRBV7-9 and J is TRBJ1-3; TRBD1 matches at 11 bases. The CDR3 sequence is 18 residues long. Germline assignment: CDR1 SEHNR and CDR2 FQNEAQ (reference sequence). J gave up 10 bases and V 5 bases, and 19 bases lay outside the gene matches. The CDR3 DNA reads TGTGCCAGCAGCCTGATCCTTAGGACAGGGGGCATTGGAGAGACCATATATTTT. It codes for CASSLILRTGGIGETIYF. Based on the CDR3 plus reference TRBV7-9 and TRBJ1-3, the full variable domain is DTGVSQNPRHKITKRGQNVTFRCDPISEHNRLYWYRQTLGQGPEFLTYFQNEAQLEKSRLLSDRFSAERPKGSFSTLEIQRTEQGDSAMYLCASSLILRTGGIGETIYFGEGSWLTVV.

The V call is TRBV29-1, the J call TRBJ2-1; possibly TRBD2 for D (6 bases). From germline, CDR1 is SQVTM and CDR2 ANQGSEA. The germline V and J ends were trimmed by 1 base and 9 bases, with 22 bases remaining between them. This CDR3 is 16 amino acids long. CDR3 in DNA: TGCAGCGTTGAAGGGGACTCTCAGGATGGGGGTATTGAGCAGTTCTTC. Its translation: CSVEGDSQDGGIEQFF.

V usage is TRBV6-1 and J usage is TRBJ2-3, with 11 bases fitting TRBD2. The CDR3 length is 15 residues. J was trimmed by 6 bases and V by 2 bases; bases with no gene match: 4. From germline, CDR1 is MNHNS and CDR2 SASEGT. This CDR3 is CASSEFASGRDTQYF. CDR3 nucleotides: TGTGCCAGCAGTGAATTTGCTAGCGGGAGGGATACGCAGTATTTT.

The chain carries TRBV2 and TRBJ1-1; 8 nucleotides align to TRBD1. The CDR3 has 15 residues. The germline gives CDR1 SNHLY, CDR2 FYNNEI. V was pared by 6 bases and J by 1 base, with 7 bases of the junction left unmatched. As DNA, the CDR3 is TGTGCCAGCAGCCCCAGACAGGGGAAGAACACTGAAGCTTTCTTT. Protein product: CASSPRQGKNTEAFF.

V gene TRBV5-8 combines with J gene TRBJ1-1, with 8 bases that match TRBD1. The ends lost 0 bases at V and 5 bases at J; junction bases unmatched: 15. The germline V gene has CDR1 SGHTS and CDR2 YDEGEE. The CDR3 has 18 amino acids. The CDR3 loop reads CASSLAFQAGGLETEAFF. The DNA for the CDR3 is TGTGCCAGCAGCTTGGCTTTCCAGGCAGGGGGCTTAGAGACTGAAGCTTTCTTT. The variable domain in full, completed from reference TRBV5-8 and TRBJ1-1, reads EAGVTQSPTHLIKTRGQQATLRCSPISGHTSVYWYQQALGLGLQFLLWYDEGEERNRGNFPPRFSGRQFPNYSSELNVNALELEDSALYLCASSLAFQAGGLETEAFFGQGTRLTVV.

The rearrangement links TRBV7-2 to TRBJ2-1, with TRBD2 matching 7 bases. The trim removed 4 bases at V and 9 bases at J, leaving 0 bases unmatched. Germline V gene lookup returns CDR1 SGHTA and CDR2 FQGNSA. This CDR3 has 11 residues. CDR3 coding DNA: TGTGCCAGCAGCTGGGGGGGTGAGCAGTTCTTC. Protein: CASSWGGEQFF.

V is TRBV25-1 and J is TRBJ2-7; 11 bases are shared with TRBD2. CDR1 is MGHDK, CDR2 SYGVNS, per germline. V shed 4 bases, J shed 5 bases, and the junction held 7 bases outside the gene matches. The CDR3 runs to 15 residues. This chain's CDR3 is CASSAASGRPHEQYF. As DNA, the CDR3 is TGTGCCAGCAGTGCCGCTAGCGGGAGGCCCCACGAGCAGTACTTC.

This sequence joins TRBV10-3 and TRBJ2-5; 14 bases are shared with TRBD2. From germline, CDR1 is ENHRY and CDR2 SYGVKD. The length of the CDR3 is 16 residues. The V segment lost 5 bases and the J segment 1 base; nucleotides outside the gene matches: 3. CDR3 amino acids: CAISRTSGRIQETQYF. The CDR3 DNA is TGTGCCATCAGTAGGACTAGCGGGAGGATCCAAGAGACCCAGTACTTC.